The source of this T cell receptor beta chain is a study of T cell changes during pregnancy in multiple sclerosis. V gave up 6 bases and J gave up 1 base; unmatched junction bases: 7. The CDR3 is 16 amino acids. Germline V lookup: CDR1 KGHSH, CDR2 LQKENI. Clones were read by immunoSEQ multiplex PCR, and TCRdb kept only the in-frame ones, dropping some. The table has fewer than 110,000 clones, around 94% seen once. The sequence was collected from a female donor with multiple sclerosis, enrolled in a pregnancy study. The chain employs TRBV18 and TRBJ1-5; 9 bases fit TRBD1. The sequenced sample was peripheral blood, obtained after pregnancy. The CDR3 loop reads CASSGTGRGSNQPQHF. For the CDR3, the DNA is TGTGCCAGCTCGGGGACAGGGAGGGGAAGCAATCAGCCCCAGCATTTT.